The rows below give T cell receptor beta chains drawn from one sample of a study of cytomegalovirus exposure and HLA in healthy donors. Here immunoSEQ multiplex PCR was the method, and the copy in TCRdb shows in-frame clones only, minus some. Recorded here are approximately 110,000 clones; the top ten clones represent less than 3.5%. The source material was PBMCs. The source of these receptors is a man younger than 45 in good health and CMV-seronegative. CDR3s include the opening cysteine and the closing phenylalanine or tryptophan. D genes are given only for firm matches. Clone size is stated in some rows and not others, as once, few, many or a class when expanded.

V gene,J gene,D gene,clone size,CDR3 protein,CDR3 DNA
TRBV6-5,TRBJ1-1,TRBD1,NA,CASNLDRWGTEAFF,TGTGCCAGCAACTTGGACAGGTGGGGCACTGAAGCTTTCTTT
TRBV7-9,TRBJ2-7,NA,NA,CASSLLREEQYF,TGTGCCAGCAGCTTACTCCGGGAAGAGCAGTACTTC
TRBV18,TRBJ2-4,TRBD2,NA,CARERGLAKNIQYF,TGTGCCAGAGAGAGAGGACTAGCGAAAAACATTCAGTACTTC
TRBV7-9,TRBJ2-1,TRBD1,NA,CASSHRDSSGNEQFF,TGTGCCAGCAGCCACCGGGACAGTTCTGGCAATGAGCAGTTCTTC
TRBV30,TRBJ1-2,TRBD1,NA,CAWSPSGTAYGYTF,TGTGCCTGGAGCCCCTCAGGGACAGCCTATGGCTACACCTTC
TRBV27,TRBJ2-1,TRBD2,NA,CASIDRVGGGNEQFF,TGTGCCAGCATCGATAGAGTGGGGGGGGGCAATGAGCAGTTCTTC
TRBV11-2,TRBJ1-2,NA,NA,CASSFWAEGGYTF,TGTGCCAGCAGCTTTTGGGCCGAGGGAGGCTACACCTTC
TRBV5-4,TRBJ2-3,NA,NA,CASSGLTDTQYF,TGTGCCAGCAGCGGACTCACAGATACGCAGTATTTT
TRBV7-2,TRBJ1-2,NA,NA,CASSVMTEDVYTF,TGTGCCAGCAGCGTTATGACTGAAGACGTCTACACCTTC
TRBV9,TRBJ2-3,TRBD2,NA,CASSPGLAKPDTQYF,TGTGCCAGCAGCCCTGGACTAGCGAAGCCAGATACGCAGTATTTT
TRBV29-1,TRBJ2-1,TRBD2,NA,CSVDLAGYNEQFF,TGCAGCGTTGACCTAGCGGGGTACAATGAGCAGTTCTTC
TRBV19,TRBJ1-4,NA,NA,CASSPVGQGGEKLFF,TGTGCCAGTAGTCCAGTCGGGCAGGGAGGCGAAAAACTGTTTTTT
TRBV5-1,TRBJ2-5,TRBD1,NA,CASSSMTGVQETQYF,TGCGCCAGCAGCTCGATGACAGGGGTTCAAGAGACCCAGTACTTC
TRBV5-1,TRBJ1-3,TRBD1,NA,CASSSDRGAPGNTIYF,TGCGCCAGCAGCTCAGACAGGGGTGCGCCTGGAAACACCATATATTTT
TRBV21-1,TRBJ1-1,NA,NA,CASSKGGGAFF,TGTGCCAGCAGCAAAGGGGGAGGAGCTTTCTTT
TRBV5-1,TRBJ2-5,NA,NA,CASSLWPQETQYF,TGCGCCAGCAGCTTGTGGCCTCAAGAGACCCAGTACTTC
TRBV27,TRBJ1-1,NA,NA,CATNKIDSMNTEAFF,TGTGCCACCAATAAGATCGACAGTATGAACACTGAAGCTTTCTTT
TRBV11-2,TRBJ1-1,TRBD1,NA,CASSHYRGRGSEAFF,TGTGCCAGCAGCCATTACAGGGGGCGCGGTTCTGAAGCTTTCTTT
TRBV14,TRBJ1-2,TRBD1,NA,CASSQGTGGGYGYTF,TGTGCCAGCAGCCAAGGGACAGGGGGCGGCTATGGCTACACCTTC
TRBV5-4,TRBJ2-1,TRBD2,NA,CASSYFGLAGYNEQFF,TGTGCCAGCAGCTACTTCGGACTAGCGGGTTACAATGAGCAGTTCTTC
TRBV29-1,TRBJ2-7,TRBD1,NA,CSVRDRVTYEQYF,TGCAGCGTTCGGGACAGGGTTACCTACGAGCAGTACTTC
TRBV28,TRBJ1-6,NA,NA,CASSGRTLRYNSPLHF,TGTGCCAGCAGTGGCCGGACACTGAGATATAATTCACCCCTCCACTTT
TRBV15,TRBJ2-7,TRBD2,NA,CATSRDMGTRSGLAPYEQYF,TGTGCCACCAGCAGAGATATGGGTACCCGATCGGGACTAGCGCCCTACGAGCAGTACTTC
TRBV7-9,TRBJ1-4,NA,NA,CASSLAGADEKLFF,TGTGCCAGCAGCTTAGCGGGGGCAGATGAAAAACTGTTTTTT
TRBV7-2,TRBJ2-4,TRBD2,NA,CASSFQLGGRNIQYF,TGTGCCAGCAGCTTCCAACTGGGCGGGAGAAACATTCAGTACTTC
TRBV30,TRBJ1-2,TRBD1,NA,CAWSPTGGYGYTF,TGTGCCTGGAGTCCGACAGGGGGATATGGCTACACCTTC
TRBV5-4,TRBJ2-2,NA,NA,CASSLAGDTGELFF,TGTGCCAGCAGCTTGGCCGGGGACACCGGGGAGCTGTTTTTT
TRBV7-2,TRBJ1-1,NA,NA,CASSLMGQGDTEAFF,TGTGCCAGCAGCTTAATGGGGCAGGGTGACACTGAAGCTTTCTTT
TRBV25-1,TRBJ2-3,NA,NA,CASSEGIGIGTDTQYF,TGTGCCAGCAGTGAAGGTATCGGGATAGGCACAGATACGCAGTATTTT
TRBV7-8,TRBJ2-1,NA,NA,CASSPPYPQSYNEQFF,TGTGCCAGCAGCCCCCCCTATCCCCAATCCTACAATGAGCAGTTCTTC
TRBV28,TRBJ2-5,TRBD2,NA,CASRTLAGGSETQYF,TGTGCCAGCCGAACACTAGCGGGAGGGTCGGAGACCCAGTACTTC
TRBV28,TRBJ2-7,NA,NA,CASSFLLSSYEQYF,TGTGCCAGCAGTTTTTTACTAAGCTCCTACGAGCAGTACTTC
TRBV19,TRBJ1-3,NA,NA,CASSMDRRSGNTIYF,TGTGCCAGTAGTATGGACAGAAGATCTGGAAACACCATATATTTT
TRBV7-9,TRBJ1-4,NA,medium-sized,CASSPGRELEKLFF,TGTGCCAGCAGCCCCGGCCGGGAGTTAGAAAAACTGTTTTTT
TRBV5-6,TRBJ1-2,TRBD1,NA,CASRQTGAQTF,TGTGCCAGCAGGCAAACAGGGGCACAAACCTTC
TRBV7-2,TRBJ2-3,TRBD2,NA,CASSLESGRALDTQYF,TGTGCCAGCAGCTTAGAAAGCGGGAGGGCCTTGGATACGCAGTATTTT
TRBV27,TRBJ2-7,NA,NA,CASSLFQGYEQYF,TGTGCCAGCAGTTTATTCCAGGGCTACGAGCAGTACTTC
TRBV6-5,TRBJ2-7,NA,NA,CASSYSRQPAYEQYF,TGTGCCAGCAGTTACTCGAGACAGCCCGCCTACGAGCAGTACTTC
TRBV4-3,TRBJ2-3,TRBD2,NA,CASSQDLGLAGTDTQYF,TGCGCCAGCAGCCAGGATTTGGGACTAGCGGGAACTGATACGCAGTATTTT